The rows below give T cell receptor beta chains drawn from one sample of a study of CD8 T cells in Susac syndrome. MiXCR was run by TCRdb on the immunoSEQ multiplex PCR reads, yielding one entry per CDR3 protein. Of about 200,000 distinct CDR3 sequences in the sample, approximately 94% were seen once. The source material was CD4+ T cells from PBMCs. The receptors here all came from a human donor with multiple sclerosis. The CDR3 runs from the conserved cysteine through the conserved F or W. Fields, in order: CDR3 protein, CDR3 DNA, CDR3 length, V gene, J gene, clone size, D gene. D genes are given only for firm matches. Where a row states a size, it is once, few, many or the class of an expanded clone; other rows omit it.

CDR3 protein: CASRPPDRFYEQYF
CDR3 DNA: TGTGCCAGCAGACCCCCTGACAGATTCTACGAGCAGTACTTC
CDR3 length: 14
V gene: TRBV6-2/TRBV6-3
J gene: TRBJ2-7
clone size: -
D gene: -

CDR3 protein: CASNSAKETQYF
CDR3 DNA: TGTGCCTCCAACTCGGCTAAAGAGACCCAGTACTTC
CDR3 length: 12
V gene: TRBV2
J gene: TRBJ2-5
clone size: -
D gene: -

CDR3 protein: CASSQTTGGLSPLHF
CDR3 DNA: TGTGCCAGCAGCCAGACGACAGGGGGCCTTTCACCCCTCCACTTT
CDR3 length: 15
V gene: TRBV7-9
J gene: TRBJ1-6
clone size: -
D gene: TRBD1

CDR3 protein: CATSDFSSGVSQPQHF
CDR3 DNA: TGTGCCACCAGTGATTTTTCTTCGGGGGTAAGCCAGCCCCAGCATTTT
CDR3 length: 16
V gene: TRBV24-1
J gene: TRBJ1-5
clone size: -
D gene: -

CDR3 protein: CSAREGQDYGYTF
CDR3 DNA: TGCAGTGCTAGAGAGGGACAGGACTATGGCTACACCTTC
CDR3 length: 13
V gene: TRBV20-1
J gene: TRBJ1-2
clone size: -
D gene: TRBD1

CDR3 protein: CSVQAPYEQYF
CDR3 DNA: TGCAGCGTCCAGGCCCCCTACGAGCAGTACTTC
CDR3 length: 11
V gene: TRBV29-1
J gene: TRBJ2-7
clone size: -
D gene: -

CDR3 protein: CASRGGYYEQYF
CDR3 DNA: TGTGCCAGCAGGGGGGGATACTACGAGCAGTACTTC
CDR3 length: 12
V gene: TRBV6-2/TRBV6-3
J gene: TRBJ2-7
clone size: -
D gene: -

CDR3 protein: CASREDRVSNQPQHF
CDR3 DNA: TGTGCCAGCAGGGAAGACAGGGTTAGCAATCAGCCCCAGCATTTT
CDR3 length: 15
V gene: TRBV2
J gene: TRBJ1-5
clone size: -
D gene: TRBD1

CDR3 protein: CASSPHRANTEAFF
CDR3 DNA: TGTGCCAGCAGCCCCCACAGGGCGAACACTGAAGCTTTCTTT
CDR3 length: 14
V gene: TRBV3-1
J gene: TRBJ1-1
clone size: -
D gene: -

CDR3 protein: CASSHHQGAGPGELFF
CDR3 DNA: TGCGCCAGCAGCCATCATCAGGGGGCAGGACCCGGGGAGCTGTTTTTT
CDR3 length: 16
V gene: TRBV4-1
J gene: TRBJ2-2
clone size: -
D gene: TRBD1

CDR3 protein: CSARVGRGIYNEQFF
CDR3 DNA: TGCAGTGCTAGAGTAGGGAGAGGGATTTACAATGAGCAGTTCTTC
CDR3 length: 15
V gene: TRBV20-1
J gene: TRBJ2-1
clone size: -
D gene: -

CDR3 protein: CASSSRAGQETQYF
CDR3 DNA: TGTGCCAGCAGCTCCCGCGCGGGGCAAGAGACCCAGTACTTC
CDR3 length: 14
V gene: TRBV12-3/TRBV12-4
J gene: TRBJ2-5
clone size: -
D gene: -

CDR3 protein: CASSPGSPEQYF
CDR3 DNA: TGTGCCAGCTCCCCTGGCTCCCCCGAGCAGTACTTC
CDR3 length: 12
V gene: TRBV12-3/TRBV12-4
J gene: TRBJ2-7
clone size: -
D gene: -

CDR3 protein: CASSAERGSNQPQHF
CDR3 DNA: TGTGCCAGCAGCGCGGAGAGGGGGTCCAATCAGCCCCAGCATTTT
CDR3 length: 15
V gene: TRBV2
J gene: TRBJ1-5
clone size: -
D gene: -

CDR3 protein: CSARGQGASQPQHF
CDR3 DNA: TGCAGTGCTAGGGGACAGGGGGCAAGTCAGCCCCAGCATTTT
CDR3 length: 14
V gene: TRBV20-1
J gene: TRBJ1-5
clone size: -
D gene: TRBD1

CDR3 protein: CASSRVSYEQYF
CDR3 DNA: TGTGCCAGCAGTAGGGTCTCCTACGAGCAGTACTTC
CDR3 length: 12
V gene: TRBV6-2/TRBV6-3
J gene: TRBJ2-7
clone size: few
D gene: -

CDR3 protein: CASSLGGPNTGELFF
CDR3 DNA: TGTGCCAGCAGCTTAGGTGGGCCCAACACCGGGGAGCTGTTTTTT
CDR3 length: 15
V gene: TRBV13
J gene: TRBJ2-2
clone size: -
D gene: -

CDR3 protein: CASSQWLTSGEQETQYF
CDR3 DNA: TGTGCCAGCAGCCAATGGTTAACTAGCGGGGAACAAGAGACCCAGTACTTC
CDR3 length: 17
V gene: TRBV14
J gene: TRBJ2-5
clone size: once
D gene: TRBD2

CDR3 protein: CASSRGAPDTGELFF
CDR3 DNA: TGCGCCAGCAGCCGGGGGGCGCCGGACACCGGGGAGCTGTTTTTT
CDR3 length: 15
V gene: TRBV5-1
J gene: TRBJ2-2
clone size: -
D gene: -

CDR3 protein: CASMNVPGGEAYEQYF
CDR3 DNA: TGTGCCAGCATGAACGTCCCCGGGGGAGAGGCCTACGAGCAGTACTTC
CDR3 length: 16
V gene: TRBV6-4
J gene: TRBJ2-7
clone size: -
D gene: -

CDR3 protein: CSVPGNMGEKLFF
CDR3 DNA: TGCAGCGTACCAGGGAACATGGGTGAAAAACTGTTTTTT
CDR3 length: 13
V gene: TRBV29-1
J gene: TRBJ1-4
clone size: -
D gene: -

CDR3 protein: CASSLRQAPGRGREQFF
CDR3 DNA: TGTGCCAGCAGTCTCCGACAGGCCCCTGGCCGTGGGCGTGAGCAGTTCTTC
CDR3 length: 17
V gene: TRBV12-3/TRBV12-4
J gene: TRBJ2-1
clone size: -
D gene: -